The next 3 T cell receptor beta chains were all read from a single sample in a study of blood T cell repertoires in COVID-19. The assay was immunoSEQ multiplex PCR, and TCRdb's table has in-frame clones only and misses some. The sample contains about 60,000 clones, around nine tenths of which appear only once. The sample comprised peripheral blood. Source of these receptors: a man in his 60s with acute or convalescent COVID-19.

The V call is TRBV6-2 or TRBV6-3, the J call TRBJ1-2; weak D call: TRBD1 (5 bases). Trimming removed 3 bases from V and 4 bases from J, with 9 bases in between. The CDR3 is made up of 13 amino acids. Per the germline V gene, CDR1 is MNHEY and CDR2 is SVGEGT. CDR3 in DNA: TGTGCCAGCAGTTATTTGACAGCCTATGGCTACACCTTC. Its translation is CASSYLTAYGYTF.

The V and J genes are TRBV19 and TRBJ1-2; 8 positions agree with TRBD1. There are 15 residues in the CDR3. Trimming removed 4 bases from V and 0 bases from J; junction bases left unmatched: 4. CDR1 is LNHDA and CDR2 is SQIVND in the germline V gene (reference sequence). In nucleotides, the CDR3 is TGTGCCAGTAGTACCAGGGGGCCAACTAACTATGGCTACACCTTC. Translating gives CASSTRGPTNYGYTF.

The CDR3: CASSSTGQETQYF. The DNA of the CDR3 is TGCGCCAGCAGCTCGACAGGGCAGGAGACCCAGTACTTC. The chain links TRBV5-1 to TRBJ2-5, with 7 bases lining up with TRBD1. The CDR3 has 13 residues. Germline trimming cut 3 bases from V and 5 bases from J; bases unmatched to any gene: 4. CDR1 and CDR2 (germline): SGHRS, YFSETQ. The full variable domain, completed using reference TRBV5-1 and TRBJ2-5, is KAGVTQTPRYLIKTRGQQVTLSCSPISGHRSVSWYQQTPGQGLQFLFEYFSETQRNKGNFPGRFSGRQFSNSRSEMNVSTLELGDSALYLCASSSTGQETQYFGPGTRLLVL.